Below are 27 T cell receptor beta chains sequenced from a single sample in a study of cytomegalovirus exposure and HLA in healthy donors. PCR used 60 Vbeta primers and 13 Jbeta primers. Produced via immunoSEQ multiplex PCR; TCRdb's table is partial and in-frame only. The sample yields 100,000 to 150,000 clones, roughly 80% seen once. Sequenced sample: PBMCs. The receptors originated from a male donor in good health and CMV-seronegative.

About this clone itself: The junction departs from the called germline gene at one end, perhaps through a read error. Here the CDR3 reads CSSSHPRGSYSPLHF. In DNA form, the CDR3 reads TGTTCCAGCAGTCATCCCAGGGGTTCATATTCACCCCTCCACTTT. The genes are TRBV7-9 and TRBJ1-6; TRBD1 might be the D (6 bases). The CDR3 is 15 amino acids. Germline-derived CDR1 and CDR2 are SEHNR and FQNEAQ (reference sequence).

The CDR3 protein is CASSRGLAGGIYNEQFF. The CDR3 DNA follows: TGTGCCAGCAGCCGGGGTCTAGCGGGGGGGATCTACAATGAGCAGTTCTTC. The rearrangement uses TRBV7-3 and TRBJ2-1; 12 nucleotides agree with TRBD2. The CDR3 totals 17 residues. Germline V CDR1 and CDR2: SGHTA, FQGTGA. After removal of 5 bases from V and 3 bases from J, the junction contained 8 bases not matched to a gene. Drawing the rest from reference TRBV7-3 and TRBJ2-1, the complete variable domain is GAGVSQTPSNKVTEKGKYVELRCDPISGHTALYWYRQSLGQGPEFLIYFQGTGAADDSGLPNDRFFAVRPEGSVSTLKIQRTERGDSAVYLCASSRGLAGGIYNEQFFGPGTRLTVL.

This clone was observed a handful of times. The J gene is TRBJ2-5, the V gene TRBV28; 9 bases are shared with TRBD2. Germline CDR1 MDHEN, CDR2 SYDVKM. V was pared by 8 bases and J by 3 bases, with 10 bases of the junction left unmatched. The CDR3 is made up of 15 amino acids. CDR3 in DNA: TGTGCCAGCGTCTCTAGCGGGACTGGAGAAGAGACCCAGTACTTC. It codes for CASVSSGTGEETQYF. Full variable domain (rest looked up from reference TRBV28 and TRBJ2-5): DVKVTQSSRYLVKRTGEKVFLECVQDMDHENMFWYRQDPGLGLRLIYFSYDVKMKEKGDIPEGYSVSREKKERFSLILESASTNQTSMYLCASVSSGTGEETQYFGPGTRLLVL.

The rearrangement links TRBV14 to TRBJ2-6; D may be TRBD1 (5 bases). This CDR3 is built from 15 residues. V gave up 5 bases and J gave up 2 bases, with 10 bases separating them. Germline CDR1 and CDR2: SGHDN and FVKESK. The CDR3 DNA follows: TGTGCCAGCAGCAGGCAGGGTACTGGGGCCAACGTCCTGACTTTC. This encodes CASSRQGTGANVLTF.

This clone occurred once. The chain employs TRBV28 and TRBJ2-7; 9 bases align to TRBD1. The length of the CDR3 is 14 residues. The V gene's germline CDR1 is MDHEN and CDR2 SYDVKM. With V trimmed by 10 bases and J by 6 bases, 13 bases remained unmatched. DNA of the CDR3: TGTGCCATTTCAACCTGGGACAGGGTACGCGAGCAGTACTTC. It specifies CAISTWDRVREQYF.

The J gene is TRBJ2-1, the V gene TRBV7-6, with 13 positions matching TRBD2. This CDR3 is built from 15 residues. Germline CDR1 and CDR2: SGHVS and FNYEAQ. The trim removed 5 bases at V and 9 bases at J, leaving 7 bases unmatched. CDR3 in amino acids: CASSLTSGGGSEQFF. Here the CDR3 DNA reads TGTGCCAGCAGCCTCACTAGCGGGGGGGGAAGTGAGCAGTTCTTC.

CDR3 protein: CASSATATYGYTF. The CDR3 nucleotides are TGTGCCAGCAGTGCGACAGCAACTTATGGCTACACCTTC. The chain employs TRBV2 and TRBJ1-2, with a possible D match to TRBD1 (5 bases). The germline V gene has CDR1 SNHLY and CDR2 FYNNEI. Trimming took off 4 bases at V and 5 bases at J, with 11 bases between the two ends. CDR3 length equals 13 residues.

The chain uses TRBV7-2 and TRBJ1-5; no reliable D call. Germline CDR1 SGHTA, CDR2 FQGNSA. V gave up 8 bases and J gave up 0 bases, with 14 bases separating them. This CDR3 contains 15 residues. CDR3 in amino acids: CASAEAANSNQPQHF. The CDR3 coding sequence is TGTGCCAGCGCCGAGGCGGCGAATAGCAATCAGCCCCAGCATTTT.

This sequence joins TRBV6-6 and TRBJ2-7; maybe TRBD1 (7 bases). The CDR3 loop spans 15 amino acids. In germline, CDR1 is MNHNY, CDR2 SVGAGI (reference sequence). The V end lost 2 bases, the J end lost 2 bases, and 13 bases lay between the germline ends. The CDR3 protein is CASSYGGTETYEQYF. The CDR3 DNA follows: TGTGCCAGCAGTTACGGCGGGACAGAAACCTACGAGCAGTACTTC.

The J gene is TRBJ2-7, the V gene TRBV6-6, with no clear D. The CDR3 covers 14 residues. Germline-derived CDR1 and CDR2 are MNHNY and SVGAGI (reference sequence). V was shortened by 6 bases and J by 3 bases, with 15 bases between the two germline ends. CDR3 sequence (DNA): TGTGCCAGCAGCCCAACCCCAGCGCTCTACGAGCAGTACTTC. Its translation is CASSPTPALYEQYF.

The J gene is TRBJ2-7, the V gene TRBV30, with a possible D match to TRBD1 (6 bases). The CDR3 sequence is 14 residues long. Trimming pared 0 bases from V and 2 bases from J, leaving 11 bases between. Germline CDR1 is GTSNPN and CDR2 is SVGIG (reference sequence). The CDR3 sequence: CAWSVPYRAYEQYF. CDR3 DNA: TGTGCCTGGAGTGTCCCGTACAGGGCCTACGAGCAGTACTTC.

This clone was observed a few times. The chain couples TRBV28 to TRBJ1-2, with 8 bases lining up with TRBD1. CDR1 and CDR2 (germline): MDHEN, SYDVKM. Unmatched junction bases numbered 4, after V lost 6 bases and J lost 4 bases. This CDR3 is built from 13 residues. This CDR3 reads CASSPDRGYGYTF. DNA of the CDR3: TGTGCCAGCAGCCCCGACAGGGGCTATGGCTACACCTTC.

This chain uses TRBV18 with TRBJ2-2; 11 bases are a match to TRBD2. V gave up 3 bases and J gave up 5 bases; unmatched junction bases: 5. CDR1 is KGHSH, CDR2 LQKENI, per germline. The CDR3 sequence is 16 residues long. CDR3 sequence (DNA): TGTGCCAGCTCACCTTCGACTAGCGGGATTACCGGGGAGCTGTTTTTT. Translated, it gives CASSPSTSGITGELFF.

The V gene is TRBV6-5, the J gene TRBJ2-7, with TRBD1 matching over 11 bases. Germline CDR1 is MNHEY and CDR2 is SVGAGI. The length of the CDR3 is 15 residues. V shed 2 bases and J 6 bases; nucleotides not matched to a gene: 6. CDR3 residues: CASSYGAGTGGEQYF. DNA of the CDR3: TGTGCCAGCAGTTACGGGGCCGGGACAGGGGGCGAGCAGTACTTC.

The CDR3 protein is CASSHRDLASNVLTF. CDR3 coding DNA: TGTGCCAGCAGCCACCGGGACTTGGCTTCCAACGTCCTGACTTTC. This chain links TRBV27 with TRBJ2-6, with D possibly being TRBD2 (6 bases). Looked up from germline, CDR1 is MNHEY and CDR2 is SMNVEV (reference sequence). V was clipped by 6 bases and J by 8 bases, with 17 bases between them. The CDR3 has 15 amino acids.

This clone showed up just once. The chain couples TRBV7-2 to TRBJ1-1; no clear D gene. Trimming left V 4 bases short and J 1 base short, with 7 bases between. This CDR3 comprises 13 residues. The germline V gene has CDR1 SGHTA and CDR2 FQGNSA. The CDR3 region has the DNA TGTGCCAGCAGCTCGAACAGGAACACTGAAGCTTTCTTT. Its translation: CASSSNRNTEAFF. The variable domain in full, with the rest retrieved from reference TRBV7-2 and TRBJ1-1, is GAGVSQSPSNKVTEKGKDVELRCDPISGHTALYWYRQSLGQGLEFLIYFQGNSAPDKSGLPSDRFSAERTGGSVSTLTIQRTQQEDSAVYLCASSSNRNTEAFFGQGTRLTVV.

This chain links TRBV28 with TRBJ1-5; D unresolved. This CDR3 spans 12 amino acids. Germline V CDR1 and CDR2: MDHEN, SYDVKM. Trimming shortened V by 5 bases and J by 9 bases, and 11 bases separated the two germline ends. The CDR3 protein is CASSLPGGPQHF. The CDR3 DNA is TGTGCCAGCAGTCTCCCCGGTGGGCCCCAGCATTTT.

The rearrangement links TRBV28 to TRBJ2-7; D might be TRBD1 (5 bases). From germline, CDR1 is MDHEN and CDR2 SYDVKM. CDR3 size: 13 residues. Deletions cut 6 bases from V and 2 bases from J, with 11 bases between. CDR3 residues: CASRPTGTYEQYF. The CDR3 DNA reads TGTGCCAGCAGGCCTACAGGAACCTACGAGCAGTACTTC. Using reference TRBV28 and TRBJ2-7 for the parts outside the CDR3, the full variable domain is DVKVTQSSRYLVKRTGEKVFLECVQDMDHENMFWYRQDPGLGLRLIYFSYDVKMKEKGDIPEGYSVSREKKERFSLILESASTNQTSMYLCASRPTGTYEQYFGPGTRLTVT.

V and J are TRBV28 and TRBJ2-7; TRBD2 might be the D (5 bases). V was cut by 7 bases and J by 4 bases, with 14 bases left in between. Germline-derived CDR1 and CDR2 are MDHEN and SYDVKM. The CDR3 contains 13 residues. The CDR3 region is CASTGLPLYEQYF. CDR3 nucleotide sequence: TGTGCCAGCACCGGACTGCCACTATACGAGCAGTACTTC.

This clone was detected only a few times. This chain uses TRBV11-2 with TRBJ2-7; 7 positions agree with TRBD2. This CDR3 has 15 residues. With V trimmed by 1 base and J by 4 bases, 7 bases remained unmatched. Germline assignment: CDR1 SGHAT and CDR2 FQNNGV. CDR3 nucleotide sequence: TGTGCCAGCAGCTTAGGAGGTAGCGGGCCTTACGAGCAGTACTTC. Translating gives CASSLGGSGPYEQYF.

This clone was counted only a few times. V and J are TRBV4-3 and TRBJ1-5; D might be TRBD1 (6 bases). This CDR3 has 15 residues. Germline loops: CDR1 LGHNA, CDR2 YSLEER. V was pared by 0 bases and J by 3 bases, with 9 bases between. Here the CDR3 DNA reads TGCGCCAGCAGCCAAGATGGACAGAACAATCAGCCCCAGCATTTT. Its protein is CASSQDGQNNQPQHF.

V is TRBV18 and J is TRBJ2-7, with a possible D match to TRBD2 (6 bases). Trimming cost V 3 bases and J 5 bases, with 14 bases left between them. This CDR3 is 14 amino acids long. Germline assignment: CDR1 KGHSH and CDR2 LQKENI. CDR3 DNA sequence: TGTGCCAGCTCACCCTGGGAGGCAGCGGACGAGCAGTACTTC. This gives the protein CASSPWEAADEQYF.

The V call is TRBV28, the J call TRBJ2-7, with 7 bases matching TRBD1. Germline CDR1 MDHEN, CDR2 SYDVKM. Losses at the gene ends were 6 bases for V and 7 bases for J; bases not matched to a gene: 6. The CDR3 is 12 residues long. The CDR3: CASRGQAKEQYF. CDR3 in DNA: TGTGCCAGCAGAGGACAGGCGAAAGAGCAGTACTTC.

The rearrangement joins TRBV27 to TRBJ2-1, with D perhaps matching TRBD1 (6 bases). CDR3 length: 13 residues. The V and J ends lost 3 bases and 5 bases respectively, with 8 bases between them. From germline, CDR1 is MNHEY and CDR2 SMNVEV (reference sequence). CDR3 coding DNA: TGTGCCAGCAGTTTGGACAGTGACAATGAGCAGTTCTTC. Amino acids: CASSLDSDNEQFF.

The CDR3 bases are TGTGCCAGCAGCTTATCTTCTTCGGGAGGGCCTTACAGGGAGCTGTTTTTT. It yields the protein CASSLSSSGGPYRELFF. The chain couples TRBV13 to TRBJ2-2; 8 bases are a match to TRBD2. Germline V gene sequence: CDR1 PRHDT, CDR2 FYEKMQ (reference sequence). Germline trimming cut 2 bases from V and 9 bases from J; bases unmatched to any gene: 14. This CDR3 is 17 amino acids long.

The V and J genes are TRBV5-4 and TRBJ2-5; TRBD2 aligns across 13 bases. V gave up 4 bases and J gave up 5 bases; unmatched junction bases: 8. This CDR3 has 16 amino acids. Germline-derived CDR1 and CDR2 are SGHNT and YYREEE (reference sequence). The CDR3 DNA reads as TGTGCCAGCAGCCCCCCCGGACTAGCGGGAGCGGAGACCCAGTACTTC. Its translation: CASSPPGLAGAETQYF. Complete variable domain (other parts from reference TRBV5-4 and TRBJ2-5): ETGVTQSPTHLIKTRGQQVTLRCSSQSGHNTVSWYQQALGQGPQFIFQYYREEENGRGNFPPRFSGLQFPNYSSELNVNALELDDSALYLCASSPPGLAGAETQYFGPGTRLLVL.

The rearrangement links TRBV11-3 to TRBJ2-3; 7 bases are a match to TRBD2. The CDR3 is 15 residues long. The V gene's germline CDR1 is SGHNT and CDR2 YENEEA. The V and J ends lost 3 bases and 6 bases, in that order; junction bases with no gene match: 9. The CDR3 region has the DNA TGTGCCAGCAGCTTTGAAGCGGGGTCCCGGGATACGCAGTATTTT. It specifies CASSFEAGSRDTQYF. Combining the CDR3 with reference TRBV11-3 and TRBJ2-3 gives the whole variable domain EAGVVQSPRYKIIEKKQPVAFWCNPISGHNTLYWYLQNLGQGPELLIRYENEEAVDDSQLPKDRFSAERLKGVDSTLKIQPAELGDSAVYLCASSFEAGSRDTQYFGPGTRLTVL.